This paragraph reports one T cell receptor beta chain. TCRdb's copy holds only in-frame clones and misses some; the assay was immunoSEQ multiplex PCR. Among roughly 420,000 clones, approximately 88% were seen once, and the ten largest hold 3.6%. As to treatment: roughly 18 received Ad26.COV2.S at low or high dose, single or two shots; about 5 received placebo; per-sample allocation not given. At day 63 after the first vaccine or placebo injection, samples were drawn. CDR1 is MNHEY and CDR2 is SVGEGT in the germline V gene. CDR3 size: 14 residues. The V end was cut by 6 bases, the J end by 2 bases, with 11 bases between. This entry belongs to a study of Ad26.COV2.S vaccination and SARS-CoV-2 variants.

Sequences were derived from peripheral blood, sampled in a trial of Ad26.COV2.S vaccine versus placebo. The source is a person aged 18 to 65 who received the Ad26.COV2.S COVID-19 vaccine or a placebo. The chain carries TRBV6-2 or TRBV6-3 and TRBJ1-3, with D tentatively TRBD1 (5 bases). CDR3 sequence: CASSAGEAGNTIYF. The CDR3 DNA sequence: TGTGCCAGCAGCGCGGGGGAGGCTGGAAACACCATATATTTT.